Below are 24 T cell receptor beta chains sequenced from a single sample in a study of Graves' ophthalmopathy and Graves' hyperthyroidism. RNA transcripts were the template, and TCR beta CDR3 regions were amplified from them. Second-round multiplex PCR came after first-round RT-PCR with HTBI primers. MiXCR, run by TCRdb on the multiplex PCR reads, gives a single entry per CDR3 protein. The sample has about 370,000 distinct CDR3 sequences, around 19% seen once. What was sequenced was peripheral blood. The receptors were sampled from a woman in her late teens or twenties with Graves' ophthalmopathy.

The table lists this clonotype with many counts. This sequence joins TRBV5-1 and TRBJ1-1, with 8 bases lining up with TRBD1. CDR3 length: 15 residues. Germline loops: CDR1 SGHRS, CDR2 YFSETQ. Losses at the gene ends were 7 bases for V and 1 base for J; bases not matched to a gene: 9. CDR3 amino acids: CASGGTGRTNTEAFF. The CDR3 DNA reads TGCGCCAGCGGCGGGACAGGTAGAACGAACACTGAAGCTTTCTTT.

There are many counts of this clonotype. A clone one base away is much larger, so this may be a read error. The chain recombines TRBV6-5 with TRBJ1-6; D is uncertain. The germline V gene encodes CDR1 MNHEY and CDR2 SVGAGI. V lost 9 bases, J lost 0 bases, and 21 bases lay in between. This CDR3 contains 18 residues. The CDR3 DNA follows: TGTGCCAGTTCGCATCACCGGGCCGCCAACTCCTATAATTCACCCCTCCACTTT. Encoded protein: CASSHHRAANSYNSPLHF.

This clonotype was counted many times. The gene calls are TRBV29-1 and TRBJ1-1; 8 nucleotides align to TRBD1. Losses at the gene ends were 0 bases for V and 3 bases for J; bases not matched to a gene: 12. CDR1 and CDR2 from the germline V gene are SQVTM and ANQGSEA. The CDR3 consists of 17 residues. CDR3 loop: CSVEEGTGGFPDTEAFF. The CDR3, as DNA: TGCAGCGTTGAAGAAGGGACAGGAGGCTTCCCCGACACTGAAGCTTTCTTT.

This clonotype occurred many times. V usage is TRBV10-3 and J usage is TRBJ2-5, with D maybe TRBD1 (6 bases). The CDR3 runs to 15 residues. V was cut by 3 bases and J by 3 bases, with 14 bases left in between. CDR1 and CDR2 (germline): ENHRY, SYGVKD. For the CDR3, the DNA is TGTGCCATCAGTGATGGTCGGGACACAGAAGAGACCCAGTACTTC. Protein product: CAISDGRDTEETQYF.

At least ten counts were recorded for this clonotype. The CDR3 sequence: CASSDTRRRPQHF. The CDR3 region has the DNA TGTGCCAGTAGTGATACACGACGTCGGCCCCAGCATTTT. V usage is TRBV19 and J usage is TRBJ1-5; no clear D. CDR3 length: 13 residues. CDR1 and CDR2 from the germline V gene are LNHDA and SQIVND (reference sequence). V was pared by 5 bases and J by 9 bases, with 14 bases between. Filled out from reference TRBV19 and TRBJ1-5, the complete variable domain reads DGGITQSPKYLFRKEGQNVTLSCEQNLNHDAMYWYRQDPGQGLRLIYYSQIVNDFQKGDIAEGYSVSREKKESFPLTVTSAQKNPTAFYLCASSDTRRRPQHFGDGTRLSIL.

This clonotype was seen repeatedly, ten times or more. This chain joins TRBV29-1 and TRBJ1-2; D unresolved. Germline loops: CDR1 SQVTM, CDR2 ANQGSEA. Trimming took off 5 bases at V and 8 bases at J, with 12 bases between the two ends. The CDR3 is 11 amino acids. The chain's CDR3 is CSVIAEAGYTF. The DNA for the CDR3 is TGCAGCGTTATAGCAGAAGCGGGCTACACCTTC. The complete variable domain, with remaining parts taken from reference TRBV29-1 and TRBJ1-2, reads SAVISQKPSRDICQRGTSLTIQCQVDSQVTMMFWYRQQPGQSLTLIATANQGSEATYESGFVIDKFPISRPNLTFSTLTVSNMSPEDSSIYLCSVIAEAGYTFGSGTRLTVV.

This clonotype showed up just a few times. The V gene is TRBV20-1, the J gene TRBJ2-7; D is possibly TRBD1 or TRBD2 (7 bases each). V dropped 6 bases and J dropped 2 bases, with 23 bases sitting between them. The CDR3 contains 16 residues. CDR1 DFQATT and CDR2 SNEGSKA come from the germline V gene (reference sequence). CDR3 in DNA: TGCAGTGCCAGGGGGGCCCGGGGGGCGTATACCTACGAGCAGTACTTC. It is translated as CSARGARGAYTYEQYF.

This clonotype was observed at least ten times. The gene calls are TRBV6-5 and TRBJ1-5; TRBD1 matches 7 bases. Trimming cost V 7 bases and J 2 bases; bases outside gene matches: 5. The germline CDR1 and CDR2 sequences are MNHEY and SVGAGI. This CDR3 is built from 14 residues. CDR3 region: CASMYRGGNQPQHF. The CDR3 DNA reads TGTGCCAGCATGTACAGGGGTGGCAATCAGCCCCAGCATTTT.

The chain recombines TRBV27 with TRBJ2-7; 12 nucleotides match TRBD1. Germline CDR1 and CDR2: MNHEY and SMNVEV (reference sequence). Trimming took 7 bases from V and 5 from J; bases not matched to a gene: 15. This CDR3 is 17 amino acids long. CDR3 nucleotide sequence: TGTGCCAGCAAGACCTTTCTCCGGGACAGGGGGCCTCACGAGCAGTACTTC. Translation gives CASKTFLRDRGPHEQYF.

This clonotype was seen a single time. This chain uses TRBV6-1 with TRBJ1-2; D perhaps matches TRBD1 (6 bases). Germline V gene data show CDR1 as MNHNS and CDR2 as SASEGT. CDR3 length equals 12 residues. Between the trimmed V and J ends, which lost 8 bases and 4 bases, there was a span of 11 bases. CDR3 sequence: CASLDRSYGYTF. The CDR3 region has the DNA TGTGCCAGCTTGGACAGAAGCTATGGCTACACCTTC.

In its sample, this clonotype was seen many times. The genes are TRBV12-3 or TRBV12-4 and TRBJ1-3; D might be TRBD1 (5 bases). This CDR3 has 15 amino acids. Trimming cost V 2 bases and J 8 bases, with 16 bases left between them. In nucleotides, the CDR3 is TGTGCCAGCAGTTTAAGGGCAGGGAGGATGGACACCATATATTTT. Translating gives CASSLRAGRMDTIYF.

This rearrangement joins TRBV6-2 or TRBV6-3 to TRBJ1-1; D might be TRBD1 (6 bases). Germline CDR1 is MNHEY and CDR2 is SVGEGT. The CDR3 spans 15 residues. The V and J ends lost 4 bases and 4 bases respectively, with 16 bases between them. CDR3 in amino acids: CASSFQSAGATEAFF. In nucleotides, the CDR3 is TGTGCCAGCAGTTTCCAGTCTGCAGGGGCCACTGAAGCTTTCTTT.

This clonotype occurred many times. The V call is TRBV4-1, the J call TRBJ1-1; no clear D gene. The CDR3 loop spans 15 amino acids. V was trimmed by 0 bases and J by 6 bases, leaving 14 bases between them. In germline, CDR1 is MGHRA, CDR2 YSYEKL. The CDR3 here is CASSQEGPRKAEAFF. CDR3 coding DNA: TGCGCCAGCAGCCAAGAAGGCCCGAGGAAGGCTGAAGCTTTCTTT.

CDR3 nucleotide sequence: TGTGCCAGCAGTTTCAGCAACTATGGCTACACCTTC. This translates into CASSFSNYGYTF. The chain couples TRBV28 to TRBJ1-2; D is undetermined. The CDR3 covers 12 residues. Trimming cost V 3 bases and J 2 bases, with 4 bases left between them. Germline lookup yields CDR1 MDHEN and CDR2 SYDVKM.

The table lists this clonotype with many counts. The rearrangement joins TRBV6-5 to TRBJ2-4, with 12 bases identical to TRBD1. Germline CDR1 is MNHEY and CDR2 is SVGAGI. Germline trimming cut 1 base from V and 4 bases from J; bases unmatched to any gene: 5. The CDR3 runs to 17 residues. In DNA form, the CDR3 reads TGTGCCAGCAGTTACTTGGGGACAGGGGGCAGAAAAAACATTCAGTACTTC. It encodes CASSYLGTGGRKNIQYF.

This clonotype has a count of ten or more. The chain links TRBV19 to TRBJ2-7; D gene ambiguous. The ends were cut back, 8 bases at V and 2 bases at J, with 16 bases in the middle. CDR1 and CDR2 from the germline V gene are LNHDA and SQIVND (reference sequence). CDR3 length: 14 amino acids. The DNA of the CDR3 is TGTGCCAGTTCATTGAGGAGAGGAACCTACGAGCAGTACTTC. The encoded protein is CASSLRRGTYEQYF.

This clonotype was picked up many times. The chain's CDR3 is CASSFPRDREGGNQPQHF. The CDR3 DNA is TGTGCCAGCAGTTTCCCCCGGGACAGGGAAGGAGGCAATCAGCCCCAGCATTTT. The gene calls are TRBV28 and TRBJ1-5; 9 bases are shared with TRBD1. In germline, CDR1 is MDHEN, CDR2 SYDVKM. J gave up 2 bases and V 3 bases, and 11 bases lay outside the gene matches. This CDR3 is built from 18 residues.

In its sample, this clonotype was seen many times. This chain joins TRBV6-1 and TRBJ2-7; tentatively, D is TRBD2 (6 bases). Germline V gives CDR1 MNHNS, CDR2 SASEGT. The V gene lost 1 base and the J gene lost 6 bases, with 13 bases spanning the gap. The CDR3 contains 14 residues. CDR3 residues: CASSEGAGTGEQYF. The CDR3 DNA reads as TGTGCCAGCAGTGAAGGGGCGGGAACGGGCGAGCAGTACTTC.

This clonotype has ten or more counts. V is TRBV19 and J is TRBJ2-7; perhaps TRBD1 as D (6 bases). CDR3 size: 16 residues. The ends were cut back, 3 bases at V and 0 bases at J, with 15 bases in the middle. Germline values: CDR1 LNHDA, CDR2 SQIVND (reference sequence). The CDR3 protein is CASSMDSSLSSYEQYF. CDR3 nucleotides: TGTGCCAGTAGTATGGACAGTAGCCTTTCCTCCTACGAGCAGTACTTC. The full variable domain, in which reference TRBV19 and TRBJ2-7 provide the parts outside the CDR3, is DGGITQSPKYLFRKEGQNVTLSCEQNLNHDAMYWYRQDPGQGLRLIYYSQIVNDFQKGDIAEGYSVSREKKESFPLTVTSAQKNPTAFYLCASSMDSSLSSYEQYFGPGTRLTVT.

Ten or more counts support this clonotype. The rearrangement joins TRBV20-1 to TRBJ2-7; D possibly corresponds to TRBD2 (7 bases). The CDR3 consists of 16 residues. V was trimmed by 5 bases and J by 3 bases, leaving 23 bases between them. Germline-derived CDR1 and CDR2 are DFQATT and SNEGSKA (reference sequence). CDR3 bases: TGCAGTGCTTCTTCCCTACGGGGGGAGGGGGACTACGAGCAGTACTTC. This codes for CSASSLRGEGDYEQYF.

This clonotype was seen repeatedly, ten times or more. The chain combines TRBV28 with TRBJ1-3, with D possibly matching TRBD1 (6 bases). Trimming removed 3 bases from V and 5 bases from J, with 11 bases in between. The CDR3 extends over 14 amino acids. Looked up from germline, CDR1 is MDHEN and CDR2 is SYDVKM. The CDR3 protein is CASSFLGARNTIYF. CDR3 DNA sequence: TGTGCCAGCAGTTTTCTGGGGGCTCGAAACACCATATATTTT.

The gene calls are TRBV28 and TRBJ2-5, with 9 bases fitting TRBD2. Germline-derived CDR1 and CDR2 are MDHEN and SYDVKM. The V and J ends lost 5 bases and 4 bases, in that order; junction bases with no gene match: 8. The CDR3 runs to 15 residues. CDR3 nucleotides: TGTGCCAGCAGTGACGTAGCGGGAGTACTAGAGACCCAGTACTTC. It yields the protein CASSDVAGVLETQYF.

This clonotype was detected ten times or more. This chain joins TRBV14 and TRBJ1-1; D gene ambiguous. The CDR3 runs 17 residues. The germline CDR1 and CDR2 sequences are SGHDN and FVKESK. V was pared by 1 base and J by 0 bases, with 15 bases between. The CDR3 region is CASSQVPLSILNTEAFF. The DNA for the CDR3 is TGTGCCAGCAGCCAAGTTCCGCTCTCGATCCTGAACACTGAAGCTTTCTTT.

This rearrangement joins TRBV7-2 to TRBJ2-1; TRBD2 agrees at 9 bases. V lost 2 bases, J lost 9 bases, and 14 bases stayed unmatched. Germline CDR1 SGHTA, CDR2 FQGNSA. The CDR3 spans 17 residues. CDR3 DNA: TGTGCCAGCAGCTTATACTTAAGTAGCGGGAGTTTGCCTGAGCAGTTCTTC. Translating gives CASSLYLSSGSLPEQFF.